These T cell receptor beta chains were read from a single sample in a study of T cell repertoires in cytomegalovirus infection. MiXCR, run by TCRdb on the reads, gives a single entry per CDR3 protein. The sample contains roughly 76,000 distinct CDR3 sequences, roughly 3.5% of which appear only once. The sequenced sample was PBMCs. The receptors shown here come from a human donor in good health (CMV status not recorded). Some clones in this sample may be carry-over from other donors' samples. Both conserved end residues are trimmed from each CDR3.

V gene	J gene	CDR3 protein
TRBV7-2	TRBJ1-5	ASSPRQGGQPQH
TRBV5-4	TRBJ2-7	ASSFLGLNYEQY
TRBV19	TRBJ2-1	ASSRMGQYNEQF
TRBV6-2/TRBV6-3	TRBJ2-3	ASSYTLKPGGPSTDTQY
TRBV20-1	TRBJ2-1	SAAITGTPYNEQF
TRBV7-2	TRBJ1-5	ASSFGQSNQPQH
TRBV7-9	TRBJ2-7	ASSSPTGGLRSDEQY
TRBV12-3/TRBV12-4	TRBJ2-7	ASSRDREQY
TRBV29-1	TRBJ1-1	SALIWAGKRGTEAF
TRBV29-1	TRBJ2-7	SVGGLGEQY
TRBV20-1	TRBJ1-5	SAVGTDNQPQH
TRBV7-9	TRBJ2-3	ASSSYRGSDTQY
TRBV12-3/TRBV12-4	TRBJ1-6	ASSATVFGYNSPLH
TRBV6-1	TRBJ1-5	ASRTNPWVGQPQH
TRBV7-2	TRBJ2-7	ASSYGTSYEQY